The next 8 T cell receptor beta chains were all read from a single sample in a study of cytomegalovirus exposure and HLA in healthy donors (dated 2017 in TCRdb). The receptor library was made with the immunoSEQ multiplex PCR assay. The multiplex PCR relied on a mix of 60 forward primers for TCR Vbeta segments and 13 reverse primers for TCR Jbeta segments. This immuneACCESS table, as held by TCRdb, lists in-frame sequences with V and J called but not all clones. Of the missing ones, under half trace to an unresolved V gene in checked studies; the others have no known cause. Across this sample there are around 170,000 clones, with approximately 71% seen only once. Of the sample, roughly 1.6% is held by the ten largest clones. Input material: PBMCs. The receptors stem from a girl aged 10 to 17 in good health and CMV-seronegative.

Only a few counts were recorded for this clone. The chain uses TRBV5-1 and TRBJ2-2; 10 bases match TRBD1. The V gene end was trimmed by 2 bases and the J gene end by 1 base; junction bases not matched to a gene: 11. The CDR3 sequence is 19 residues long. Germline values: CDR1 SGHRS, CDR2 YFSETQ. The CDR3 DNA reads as TGCGCCAGCAGCTTTCACCGGGACAGGGGTAGTCTGAACACCGGGGAGCTGTTTTTT. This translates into CASSFHRDRGSLNTGELFF.

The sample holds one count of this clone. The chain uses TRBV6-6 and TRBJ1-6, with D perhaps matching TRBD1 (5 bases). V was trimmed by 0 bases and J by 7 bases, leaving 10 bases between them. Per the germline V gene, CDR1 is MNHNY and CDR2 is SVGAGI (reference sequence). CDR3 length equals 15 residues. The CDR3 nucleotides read TGTGCCAGCAGTTACTCGTTGCAGGGAAATTCACCCCTCCACTTT. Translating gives CASSYSLQGNSPLHF.

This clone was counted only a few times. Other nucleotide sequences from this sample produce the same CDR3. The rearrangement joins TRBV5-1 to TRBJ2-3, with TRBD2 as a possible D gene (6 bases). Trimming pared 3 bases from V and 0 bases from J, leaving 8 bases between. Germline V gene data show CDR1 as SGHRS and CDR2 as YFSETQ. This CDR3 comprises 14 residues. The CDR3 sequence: CASSSGTSTDTQYF. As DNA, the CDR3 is TGCGCCAGCAGCTCCGGGACTAGCACAGATACGCAGTATTTT. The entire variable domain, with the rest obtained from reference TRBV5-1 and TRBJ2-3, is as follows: KAGVTQTPRYLIKTRGQQVTLSCSPISGHRSVSWYQQTPGQGLQFLFEYFSETQRNKGNFPGRFSGRQFSNSRSEMNVSTLELGDSALYLCASSSGTSTDTQYFGPGTRLTVL.

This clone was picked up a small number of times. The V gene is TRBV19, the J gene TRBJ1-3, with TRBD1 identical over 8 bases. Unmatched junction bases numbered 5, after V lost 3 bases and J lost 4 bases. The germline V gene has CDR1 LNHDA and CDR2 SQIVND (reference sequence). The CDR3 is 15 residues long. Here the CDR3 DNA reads TGTGCCAGTAGTATCGGGACAGGATGGGGAAACACCATATATTTT. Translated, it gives CASSIGTGWGNTIYF.

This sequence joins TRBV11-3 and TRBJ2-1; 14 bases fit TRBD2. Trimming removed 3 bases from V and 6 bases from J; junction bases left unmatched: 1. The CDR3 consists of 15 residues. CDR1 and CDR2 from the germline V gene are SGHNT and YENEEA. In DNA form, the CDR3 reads TGTGCCAGCAGCTTGACTAGCGGGGGGGCCAATGAGCAGTTCTTC. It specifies CASSLTSGGANEQFF. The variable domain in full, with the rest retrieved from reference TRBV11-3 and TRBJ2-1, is EAGVVQSPRYKIIEKKQPVAFWCNPISGHNTLYWYLQNLGQGPELLIRYENEEAVDDSQLPKDRFSAERLKGVDSTLKIQPAELGDSAVYLCASSLTSGGANEQFFGPGTRLTVL.

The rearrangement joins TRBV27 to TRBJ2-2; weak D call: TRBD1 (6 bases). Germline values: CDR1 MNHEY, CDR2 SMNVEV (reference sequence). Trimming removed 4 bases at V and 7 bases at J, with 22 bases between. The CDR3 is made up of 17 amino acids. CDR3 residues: CASSSWQGRGLSGELFF. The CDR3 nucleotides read TGTGCCAGCAGTTCCTGGCAGGGGCGCGGATTGAGCGGGGAGCTGTTTTTT.

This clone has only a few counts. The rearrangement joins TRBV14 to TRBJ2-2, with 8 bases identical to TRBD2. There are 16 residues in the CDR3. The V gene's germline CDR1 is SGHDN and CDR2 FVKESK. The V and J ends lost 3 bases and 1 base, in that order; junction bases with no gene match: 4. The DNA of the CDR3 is TGTGCCAGCAGCCATGGCGCGGGGGGGAACACCGGGGAGCTGTTTTTT. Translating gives CASSHGAGGNTGELFF.

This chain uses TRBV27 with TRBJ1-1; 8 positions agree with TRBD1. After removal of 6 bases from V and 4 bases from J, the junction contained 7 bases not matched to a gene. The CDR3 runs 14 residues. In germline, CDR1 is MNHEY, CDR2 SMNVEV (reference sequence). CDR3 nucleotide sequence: TGTGCCAGCAGGACAGGGGTGAGGGGCACTGAAGCTTTCTTT. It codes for CASRTGVRGTEAFF.